The present entry profiles one T cell receptor beta chain with its context. The CDR3 is 15 residues long. The V and J ends lost 7 bases and 3 bases respectively, with 18 bases between them. Germline values: CDR1 MRHNA, CDR2 SNTAGT. The time point here: pretreatment peripheral blood. Profiled with immunoSEQ multiplex PCR; TCRdb holds only in-frame clones, not every one. The sample has about 63,000 clones, roughly 79% seen once. The data originate from a study of PD-L1 blockade in urothelial cancer. Turning to the study itself: About 90% of the roughly 30 patients were men whose urothelial cancer was bladder-origin. Patients arrived having already received 0 to 3 prior chemotherapy regimens. Blood analysis was done at 3 weeks (second dose) and 6 weeks after treatment began.

The chain links TRBV6-4 to TRBJ1-2, with D maybe TRBD1 (5 bases). The specimen comprised PBMCs, sampled around atezolizumab (anti-PD-L1) treatment. The receptor's source is a man in his 70s with urothelial cancer. CDR3 DNA: TGTGCCAGCATCCTACCAGGGCTCCCGGACTATGGCTACACCTTC. It specifies CASILPGLPDYGYTF.